Reported below is one TCR beta chain. This entry belongs to a study of T cell changes during pregnancy in multiple sclerosis. Germline V lookup: CDR1 MNHNS, CDR2 SASEGT. V lost 1 base, J lost 2 bases, and 6 bases lay in between. CDR3 size: 15 residues. The data were produced by immunoSEQ multiplex PCR, yet TCRdb's version contains in-frame clones alone and is incomplete. The sample carries 15,000 to 20,000 clones, nearly 90% recorded once. This chain links TRBV6-1 with TRBJ2-6; perhaps TRBD1 as D (5 bases). This clonotype was obtained from a female donor in good health, enrolled as a control in a pregnancy study. The material sequenced was CD8+ T cells from peripheral blood mononuclear cells, taken in the second trimester of pregnancy. CDR3 sequence: CASSEGTTGANVLTF. CDR3 coding DNA: TGTGCCAGCAGTGAAGGGACAACTGGGGCCAACGTCCTGACTTTC.